This entry features one TCR beta chain sequence. No antigen is known for it. These data come from a study of blood T cells in healthy people across ages. The use of a sample-barcoded 5' primer and a J-beta primer mix characterized a second PCR of roughly 6 to 11 cycles. TCRdb reprocessed the 5' RACE reads with MiXCR, giving one entry per CDR3 protein. In the table there are about 1.8 million distinct CDR3 sequences, 49% of which are singletons. Study-level results: The study found more naive CD4+ cells and higher diversity in long-lived than aged donors.

The origin of this receptor is a woman in her thirties or forties in good health. The sample consisted of blood.

The CDR3 coding sequence is TGCAGGACAGGGTCTGGGGAAAAACTGTTTTTT. Amino acid sequence: CRTGSGEKLFF. V gene TRBV29-1 combines with J gene TRBJ1-4; 7 bases match TRBD1. The CDR3 has 11 residues. Germline V gene lookup returns CDR1 SQVTM and CDR2 ANQGSEA. Full variable domain (remainder filled in from reference TRBV29-1 and TRBJ1-4): SAVISQKPSRDICQRGTSLTIQCQVDSQVTMMFWYRQQPGQSLTLIATANQGSEATYESGFVIDKFPISRPNLTFSTLTVSNMSPEDSSIYLCRTGSGEKLFFGSGTQLSVL.